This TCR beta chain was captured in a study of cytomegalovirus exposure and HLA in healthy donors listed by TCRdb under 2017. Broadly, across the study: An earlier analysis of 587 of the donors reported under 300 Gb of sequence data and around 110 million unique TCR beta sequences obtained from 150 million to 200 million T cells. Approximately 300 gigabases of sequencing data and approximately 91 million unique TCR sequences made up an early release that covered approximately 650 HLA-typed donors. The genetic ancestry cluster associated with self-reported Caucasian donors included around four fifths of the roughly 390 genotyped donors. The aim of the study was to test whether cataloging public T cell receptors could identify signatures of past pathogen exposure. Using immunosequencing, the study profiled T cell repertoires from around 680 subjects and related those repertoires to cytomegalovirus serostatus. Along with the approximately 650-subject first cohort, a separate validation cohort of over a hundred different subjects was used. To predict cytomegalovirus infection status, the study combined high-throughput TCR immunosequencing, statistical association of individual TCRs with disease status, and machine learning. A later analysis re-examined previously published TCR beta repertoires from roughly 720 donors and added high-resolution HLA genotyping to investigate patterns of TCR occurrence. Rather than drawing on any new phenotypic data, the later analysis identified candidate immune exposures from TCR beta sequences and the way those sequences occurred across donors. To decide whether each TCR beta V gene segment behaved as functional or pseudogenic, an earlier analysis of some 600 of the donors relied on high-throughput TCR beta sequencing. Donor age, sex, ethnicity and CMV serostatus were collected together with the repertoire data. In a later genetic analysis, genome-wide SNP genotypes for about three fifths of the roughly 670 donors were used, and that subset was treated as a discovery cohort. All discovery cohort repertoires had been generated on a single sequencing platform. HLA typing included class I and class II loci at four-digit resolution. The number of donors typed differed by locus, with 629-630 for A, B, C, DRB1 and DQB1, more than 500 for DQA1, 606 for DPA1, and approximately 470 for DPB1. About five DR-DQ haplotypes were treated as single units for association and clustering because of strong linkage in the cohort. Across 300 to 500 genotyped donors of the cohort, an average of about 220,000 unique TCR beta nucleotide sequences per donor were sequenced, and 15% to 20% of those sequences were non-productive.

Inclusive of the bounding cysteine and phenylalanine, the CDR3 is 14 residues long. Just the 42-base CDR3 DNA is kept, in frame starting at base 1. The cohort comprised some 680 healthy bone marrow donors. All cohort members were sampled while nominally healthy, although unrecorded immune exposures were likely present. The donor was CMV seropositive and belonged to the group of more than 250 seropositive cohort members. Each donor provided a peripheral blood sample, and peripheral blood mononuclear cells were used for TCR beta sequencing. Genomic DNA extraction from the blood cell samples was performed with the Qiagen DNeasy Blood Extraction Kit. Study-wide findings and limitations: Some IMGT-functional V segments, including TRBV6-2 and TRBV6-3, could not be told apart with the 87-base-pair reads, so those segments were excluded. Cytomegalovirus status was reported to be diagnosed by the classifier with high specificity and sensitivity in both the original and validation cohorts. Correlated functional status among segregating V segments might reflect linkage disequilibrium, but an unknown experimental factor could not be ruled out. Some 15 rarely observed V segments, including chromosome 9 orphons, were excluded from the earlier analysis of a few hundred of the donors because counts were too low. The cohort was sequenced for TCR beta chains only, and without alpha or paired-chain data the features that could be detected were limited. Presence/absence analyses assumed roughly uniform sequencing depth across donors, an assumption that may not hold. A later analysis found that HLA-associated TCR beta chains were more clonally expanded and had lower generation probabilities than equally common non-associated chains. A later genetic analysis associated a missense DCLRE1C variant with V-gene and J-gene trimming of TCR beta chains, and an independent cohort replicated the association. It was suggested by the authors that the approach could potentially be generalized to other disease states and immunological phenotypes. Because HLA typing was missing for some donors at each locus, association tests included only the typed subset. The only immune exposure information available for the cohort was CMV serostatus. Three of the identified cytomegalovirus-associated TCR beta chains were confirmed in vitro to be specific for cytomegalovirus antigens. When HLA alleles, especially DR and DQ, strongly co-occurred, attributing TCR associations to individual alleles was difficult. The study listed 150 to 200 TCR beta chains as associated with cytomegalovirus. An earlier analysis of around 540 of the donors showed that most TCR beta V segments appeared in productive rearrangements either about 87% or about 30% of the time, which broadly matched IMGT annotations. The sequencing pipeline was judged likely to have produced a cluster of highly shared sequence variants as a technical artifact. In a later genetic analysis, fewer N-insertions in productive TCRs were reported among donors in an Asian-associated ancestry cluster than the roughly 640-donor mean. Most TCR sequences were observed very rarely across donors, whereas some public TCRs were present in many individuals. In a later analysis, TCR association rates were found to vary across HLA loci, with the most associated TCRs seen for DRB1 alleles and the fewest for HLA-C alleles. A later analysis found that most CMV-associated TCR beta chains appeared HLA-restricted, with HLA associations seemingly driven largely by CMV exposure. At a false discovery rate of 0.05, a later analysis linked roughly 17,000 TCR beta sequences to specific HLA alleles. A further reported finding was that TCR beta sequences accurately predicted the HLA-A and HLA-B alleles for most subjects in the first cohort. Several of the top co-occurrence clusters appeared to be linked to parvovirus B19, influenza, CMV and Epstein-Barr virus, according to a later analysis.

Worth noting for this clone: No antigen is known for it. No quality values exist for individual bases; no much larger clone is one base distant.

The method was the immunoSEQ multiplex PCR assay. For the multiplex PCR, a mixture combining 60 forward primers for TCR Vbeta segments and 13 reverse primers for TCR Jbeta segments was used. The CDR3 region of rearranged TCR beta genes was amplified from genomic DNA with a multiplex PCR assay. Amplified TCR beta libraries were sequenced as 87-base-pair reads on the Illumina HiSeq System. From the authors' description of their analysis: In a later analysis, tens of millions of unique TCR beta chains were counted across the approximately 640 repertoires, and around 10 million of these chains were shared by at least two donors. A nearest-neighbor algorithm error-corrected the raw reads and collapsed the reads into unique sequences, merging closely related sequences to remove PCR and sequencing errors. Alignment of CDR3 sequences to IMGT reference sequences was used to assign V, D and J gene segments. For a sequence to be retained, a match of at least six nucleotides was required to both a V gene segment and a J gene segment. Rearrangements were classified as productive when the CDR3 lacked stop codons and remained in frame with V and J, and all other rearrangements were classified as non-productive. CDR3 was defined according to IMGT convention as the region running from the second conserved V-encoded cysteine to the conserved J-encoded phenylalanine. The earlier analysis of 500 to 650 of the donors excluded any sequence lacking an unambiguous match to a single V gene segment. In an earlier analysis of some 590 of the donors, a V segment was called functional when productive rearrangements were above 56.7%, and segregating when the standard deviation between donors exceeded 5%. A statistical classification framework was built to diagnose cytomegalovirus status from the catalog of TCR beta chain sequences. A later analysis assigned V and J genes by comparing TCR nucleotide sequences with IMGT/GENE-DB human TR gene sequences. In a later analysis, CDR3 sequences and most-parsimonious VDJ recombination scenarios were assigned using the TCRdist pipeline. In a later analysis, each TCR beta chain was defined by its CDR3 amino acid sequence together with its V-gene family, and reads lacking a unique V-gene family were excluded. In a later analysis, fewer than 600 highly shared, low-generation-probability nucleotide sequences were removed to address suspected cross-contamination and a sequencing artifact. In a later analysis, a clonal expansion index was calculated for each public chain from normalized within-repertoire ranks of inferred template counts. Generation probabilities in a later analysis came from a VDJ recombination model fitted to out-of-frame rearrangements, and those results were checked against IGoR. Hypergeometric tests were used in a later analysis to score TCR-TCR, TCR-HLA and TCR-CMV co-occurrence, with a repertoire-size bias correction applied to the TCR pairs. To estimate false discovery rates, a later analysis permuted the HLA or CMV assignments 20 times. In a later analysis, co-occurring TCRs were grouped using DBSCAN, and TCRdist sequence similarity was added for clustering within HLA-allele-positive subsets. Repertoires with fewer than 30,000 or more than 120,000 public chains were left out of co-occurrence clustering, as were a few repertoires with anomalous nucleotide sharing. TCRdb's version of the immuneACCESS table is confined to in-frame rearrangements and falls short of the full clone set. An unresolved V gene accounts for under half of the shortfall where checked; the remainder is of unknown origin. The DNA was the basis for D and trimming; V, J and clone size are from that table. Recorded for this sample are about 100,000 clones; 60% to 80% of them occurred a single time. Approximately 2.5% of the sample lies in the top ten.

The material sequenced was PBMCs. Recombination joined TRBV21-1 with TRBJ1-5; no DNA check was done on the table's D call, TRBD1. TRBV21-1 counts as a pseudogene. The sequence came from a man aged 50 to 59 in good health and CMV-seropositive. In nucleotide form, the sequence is TGTGCCAGCAGAAACCCGCCAGGGAACCAGCCCCAGCATTTT. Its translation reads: CASRNPPGNQPQHF.